These T cell receptor beta chains were read from a single sample in a study of blood T cells in healthy people across ages. TCRdb re-called the 5' RACE reads with MiXCR, one entry per CDR3 protein. The sample has fewer than 800,000 distinct CDR3 sequences; 32% are singletons. The sequenced sample consisted of blood. The receptors derive from a woman of 80 years or more in good health. CDR3s include the opening cysteine and the closing phenylalanine or tryptophan. A D gene is named only where the DNA matches it firmly. Clone size, where shown, is once, few, many, or a class for clones that have expanded.

>NA|NA|TRBV5-1|TRBJ2-5
CASSFTGRGETQYF
TGCGCCAGCAGCTTCACAGGCCGAGGAGAGACCCAGTACTTC
>few|NA|TRBV20-1|TRBJ1-6
CSARDLIWGVGSPLHF
TGCAGTGCTAGAGATCTAATTTGGGGGGTCGGTTCACCCCTCCACTTT
>many|NA|TRBV11-2|TRBJ2-1
CASSPVMWSEQFF
TGTGCCAGCAGCCCCGTCATGTGGAGTGAGCAGTTCTTC
>NA|NA|TRBV14|TRBJ1-6
CASSQDLGGPWALHF
TGTGCCAGCAGCCAAGATCTCGGAGGCCCTTGGGCCCTCCACTTT
>many|TRBD1|TRBV15|TRBJ2-1
CATSTDRGRNEQFF
TGTGCCACCAGCACGGACAGGGGGAGGAATGAGCAGTTCTTC
>many|TRBD1|TRBV29-1|TRBJ1-1
CSGGQGRDTEAFF
TGCAGCGGCGGACAGGGGAGGGACACTGAAGCTTTCTTT
>few|NA|TRBV5-5|TRBJ2-2
CASSFAQGTNTGERFF
NA
>NA|NA|TRBV29-1|TRBJ1-4
CSVAIGVAEKLFF
TGCAGCGTTGCTATCGGGGTAGCGGAAAAACTGTTTTTT
>many|NA|TRBV20-1|TRBJ2-1
CSATDLFSYNEQFF
TGCAGTGCTACTGATCTTTTTTCCTACAATGAGCAGTTCTTC
>NA|NA|TRBV20-1|TRBJ2-6
CSARGISGANVRTF
TGCAGTGCTAGGGGAATCTCTGGGGCCAACGTCCGGACTTTC
>many|NA|TRBV6-2/TRBV6-3|TRBJ2-3
CASSYSFGSTDTQYF
TGTGCCAGCAGTTACTCTTTCGGTAGCACAGATACGCAGTATTTT
>NA|NA|TRBV12-3/TRBV12-4|TRBJ1-1
CASSLSLQMNTEAFF
TGTGCCAGCAGTTTATCTTTACAAATGAACACTGAAGCTTTCTTT
>many|TRBD2|TRBV5-1|TRBJ2-1
CASSLGGLAGAEQFF
TGCGCCAGCAGCTTAGGGGGACTAGCGGGGGCCGAGCAGTTCTTC
>NA|NA|TRBV4-1|TRBJ2-1
CASSREGPYNEQFF
TGCGCCAGCAGCCGGGAAGGGCCCTACAATGAGCAGTTCTTC
>NA|NA|TRBV9|TRBJ1-1
CASSEGQTTKAFF
TGTGCCAGCAGCGAAGGACAGACTACCAAAGCTTTCTTT
>many|TRBD1|TRBV9|TRBJ2-5
CASSGPGGVETQYF
TGTGCCAGCAGCGGACCAGGGGGCGTAGAGACCCAGTACTTC
>few|NA|TRBV11-2|TRBJ1-1
CASSLDQGRRNTEAFF
TGTGCCAGCAGCTTAGATCAGGGACGGAGGAACACTGAAGCTTTCTTT
>medium-sized|NA|TRBV20-1|TRBJ1-5
CSARGHSNQPQHF
TGCAGTGCTAGAGGACATAGCAATCAGCCCCAGCATTTT
>many|NA|TRBV3-1|TRBJ2-7
CASSQAGIASYEQYF
TGTGCCAGCAGCCAAGCGGGGATCGCCTCCTACGAGCAGTACTTC
>once|TRBD2|TRBV2|TRBJ2-1
CASKISGGRDEQFF
TGTGCCAGCAAAATTAGCGGGGGGCGGGATGAGCAGTTCTTC
>many|TRBD1|TRBV29-1|TRBJ1-2
CSALPGTGANGYTF
TGCAGCGCCCTACCCGGGACAGGGGCTAATGGCTACACCTTC
>NA|TRBD2|TRBV12-3/TRBV12-4|TRBJ2-7
CASSPIVGLAGTYEQYF
TGTGCCAGCAGCCCCATAGTGGGACTAGCGGGAACCTACGAGCAGTACTTC